Reported below is one TCR beta chain. Repertoires were generated with immunoSEQ multiplex PCR, while TCRdb's copy carries only in-frame clones and drops some. The table has 130,000 to 150,000 clones, roughly 84% seen once; the top ten hold less than 6%. These data are taken from a study of blood T cell repertoires in COVID-19. V was shortened by 9 bases and J by 2 bases, with 10 bases between the two germline ends. The CDR3 sequence is 13 residues long. Germline CDR1 reads MNHEY; CDR2 reads SVGAGI. A COVID-19 case was met by exposed participants within 2 weeks before study entry. Sequencing was carried out using PBMCs or T cells enriched from blood (not recorded which). The rearrangement uses TRBV6-5 and TRBJ2-2; TRBD1 might be the D (6 bases). This clonotype originated in a woman aged 50 to 60 who had been exposed to COVID-19. The CDR3 loop reads CASKGVNTGELFF. CDR3 sequence (DNA): TGTGCCAGTAAGGGGGTAAACACCGGGGAGCTGTTTTTT.